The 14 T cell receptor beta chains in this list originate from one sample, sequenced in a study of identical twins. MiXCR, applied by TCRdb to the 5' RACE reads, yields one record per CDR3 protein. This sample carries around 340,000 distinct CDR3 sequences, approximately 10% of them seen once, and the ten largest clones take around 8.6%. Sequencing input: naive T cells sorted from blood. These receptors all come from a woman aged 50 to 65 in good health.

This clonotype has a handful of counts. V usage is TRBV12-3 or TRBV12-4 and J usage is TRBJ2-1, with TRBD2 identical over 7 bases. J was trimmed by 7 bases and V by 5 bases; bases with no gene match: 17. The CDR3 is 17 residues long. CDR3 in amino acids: CASSPRGGRAFLNEQFF. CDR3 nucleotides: TGTGCCAGCAGTCCCCGTGGTGGGAGGGCCTTTCTGAATGAGCAGTTCTTC.

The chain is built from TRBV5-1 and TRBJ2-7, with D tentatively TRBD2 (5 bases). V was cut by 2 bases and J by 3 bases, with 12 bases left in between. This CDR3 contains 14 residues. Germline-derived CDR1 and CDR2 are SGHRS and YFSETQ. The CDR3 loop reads CASSFGLANYEQYF. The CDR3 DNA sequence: TGCGCCAGCAGCTTCGGACTGGCGAACTACGAGCAGTACTTC.

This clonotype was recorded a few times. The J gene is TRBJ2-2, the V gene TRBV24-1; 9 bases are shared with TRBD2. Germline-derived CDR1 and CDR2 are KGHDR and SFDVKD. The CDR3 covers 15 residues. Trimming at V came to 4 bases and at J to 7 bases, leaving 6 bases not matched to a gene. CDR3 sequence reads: CATSELAGEDGELFF. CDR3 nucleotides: TGTGCCACCAGTGAATTAGCGGGAGAGGACGGGGAGCTGTTTTTT.

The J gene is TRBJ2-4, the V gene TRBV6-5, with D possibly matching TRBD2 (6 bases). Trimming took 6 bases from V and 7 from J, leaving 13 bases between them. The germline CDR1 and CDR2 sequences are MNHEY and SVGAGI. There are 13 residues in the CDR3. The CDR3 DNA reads TGTGCCAGCAGACCCGAGGGGAGGAACATTCAGTACTTC. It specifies CASRPEGRNIQYF.

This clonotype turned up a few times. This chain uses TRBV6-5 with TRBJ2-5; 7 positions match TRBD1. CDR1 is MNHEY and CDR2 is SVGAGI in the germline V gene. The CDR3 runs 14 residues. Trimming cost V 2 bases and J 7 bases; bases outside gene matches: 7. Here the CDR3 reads CASSYDRVWGTQYF. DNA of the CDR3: TGTGCCAGCAGTTACGACAGGGTGTGGGGGACCCAGTACTTC.

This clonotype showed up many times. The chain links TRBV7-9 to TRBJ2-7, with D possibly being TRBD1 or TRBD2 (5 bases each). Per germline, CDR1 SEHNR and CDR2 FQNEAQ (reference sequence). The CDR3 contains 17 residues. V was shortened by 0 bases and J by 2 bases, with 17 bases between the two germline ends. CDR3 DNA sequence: TGTGCCAGCAGCTTAGCCGTTAGCTCCGGGGACCCCTACGAGCAGTACTTC. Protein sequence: CASSLAVSSGDPYEQYF.

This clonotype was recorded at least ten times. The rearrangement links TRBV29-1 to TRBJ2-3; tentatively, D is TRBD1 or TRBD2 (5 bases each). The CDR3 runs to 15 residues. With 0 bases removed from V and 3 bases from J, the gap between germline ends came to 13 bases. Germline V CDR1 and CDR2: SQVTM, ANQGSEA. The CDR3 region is CSVEDRETYTDTQYF. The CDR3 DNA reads TGCAGCGTTGAAGACAGGGAGACCTATACAGATACGCAGTATTTT.

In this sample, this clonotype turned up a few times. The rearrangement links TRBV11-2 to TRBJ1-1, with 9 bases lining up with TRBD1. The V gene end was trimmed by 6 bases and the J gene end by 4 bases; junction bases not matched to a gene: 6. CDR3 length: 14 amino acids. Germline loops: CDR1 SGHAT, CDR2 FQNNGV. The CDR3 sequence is CASRTGGGGTEAFF. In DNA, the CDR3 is TGTGCCAGCAGGACAGGGGGAGGTGGCACTGAAGCTTTCTTT.

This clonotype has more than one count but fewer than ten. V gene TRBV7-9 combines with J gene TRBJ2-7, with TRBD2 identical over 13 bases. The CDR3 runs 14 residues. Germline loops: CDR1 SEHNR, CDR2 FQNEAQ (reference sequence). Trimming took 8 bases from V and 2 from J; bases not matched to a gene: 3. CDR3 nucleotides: TGTGCCAGCGGGACTAGCGGGATAGCCTACGAGCAGTACGTC. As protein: CASGTSGIAYEQYV.

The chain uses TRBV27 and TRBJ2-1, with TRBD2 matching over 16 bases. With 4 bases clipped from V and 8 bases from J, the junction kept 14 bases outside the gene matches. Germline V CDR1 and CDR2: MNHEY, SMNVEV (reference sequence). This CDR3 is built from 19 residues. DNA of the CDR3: TGTGCCAGCAGTTCGAAGGGGGGACTAGCGGGAGGGTGGAAGGATGAGCAGTTCTTC. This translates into CASSSKGGLAGGWKDEQFF.

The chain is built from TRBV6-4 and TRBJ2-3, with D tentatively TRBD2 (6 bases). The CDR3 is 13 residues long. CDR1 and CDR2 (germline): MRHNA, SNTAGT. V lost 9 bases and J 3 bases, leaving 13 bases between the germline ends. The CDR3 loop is CASRPGLTDTQYF. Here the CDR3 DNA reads TGTGCCAGTCGACCAGGACTAACAGATACGCAGTATTTT.

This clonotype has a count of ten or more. The CDR3, as DNA: TGTGCCAGCAGTTTAGGCACTGAGCAGTTCTTC. Translating it yields CASSLGTEQFF. The genes are TRBV12-3 or TRBV12-4 and TRBJ2-1; D remains unclear. V gave up 1 base and J gave up 9 bases, with 4 bases separating them. This CDR3 contains 11 residues.

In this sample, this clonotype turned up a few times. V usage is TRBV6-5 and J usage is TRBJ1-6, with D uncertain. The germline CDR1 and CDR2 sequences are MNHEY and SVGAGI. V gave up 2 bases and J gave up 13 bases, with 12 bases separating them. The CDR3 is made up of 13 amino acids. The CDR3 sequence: CASSYQWDFPLHF. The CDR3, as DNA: TGTGCCAGCAGTTACCAATGGGATTTCCCCCTCCACTTT.

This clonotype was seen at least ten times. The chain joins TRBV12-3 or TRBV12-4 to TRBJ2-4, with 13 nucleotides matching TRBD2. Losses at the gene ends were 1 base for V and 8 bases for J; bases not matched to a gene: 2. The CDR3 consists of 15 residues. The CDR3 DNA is TGTGCCAGCAGTTTAGGGACTAGCGGGAGCTACATTCAGTACTTC. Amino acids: CASSLGTSGSYIQYF.